Following are 23 T cell receptor beta chains from one sample sequenced in a study of human T cells and chemical hapten exposure (dated by TCRdb to 2020 to 2023). Libraries came from RACE. TCRdb records NextSeq 500 as the sequencer. Clones were called with MiXCR by TCRdb after fastp trimmed the public reads at Q25, and only in-frame beta chains were retained. Rows are combined by CDR3 protein, so each entry shows the most common genes and DNA. Within this sample are 150,000 to 200,000 distinct CDR3 sequences, with roughly 15% of them counted one time only. Together, the top ten hold less than 2% of the sample. The label giving this sample's time point can be read as: patch test 1, 2 weeks after DPC sensitization. What the treatment or condition label conveys for this sample: therapeutic diphenylcyclopropenone sensitization with weekly scalp DPC. Here the sequenced sample was whole blood, taken in connection with sensitization to the hapten diphenylcyclopropenone (DPC). The receptors were gathered from a woman in her 30s with alopecia areata. Some clones in this sample may be carry-over from other donors' samples.

In this sample, this clonotype turned up many times. The chain couples TRBV5-5 to TRBJ2-2, with TRBD1 matching 8 bases. CDR1 SGHKS and CDR2 YYEKEE come from the germline V gene (reference sequence). V lost 1 base to trimming and J lost 0 bases; unmatched junction nucleotides: 11. This CDR3 has 19 amino acids. The CDR3 loop is CASSLSNSGGRANTGELFF. The DNA of the CDR3 is TGTGCCAGCAGCTTGTCTAACTCAGGGGGCAGAGCGAACACCGGGGAGCTGTTTTTT.

This clonotype was observed a handful of times. V is TRBV14 and J is TRBJ2-7, with a weak D call TRBD1 (5 bases). CDR1 and CDR2 (germline): SGHDN, FVKESK. V was shortened by 0 bases and J by 4 bases, with 10 bases between the two germline ends. This CDR3 has 14 amino acids. CDR3 loop: CASSQEAGPYEQYF. DNA for the CDR3: TGTGCCAGCAGCCAAGAGGCAGGGCCTTACGAGCAGTACTTC.

This clonotype was counted only a few times. The chain links TRBV6-2 or TRBV6-3 to TRBJ1-6; 12 positions agree with TRBD1. Germline values: CDR1 MNHEY, CDR2 SVGEGT. V trimming: 5 bases; J trimming: 5 bases; junction bases outside the gene matches: 4. CDR3 length: 16 residues. This CDR3 reads CASSPGQGANNSPLHF. The CDR3 DNA is TGTGCCAGCAGTCCGGGACAGGGGGCGAATAATTCACCCCTCCACTTT.

V gene TRBV2 combines with J gene TRBJ2-6, with D maybe TRBD1 (5 bases). CDR1 is SNHLY, CDR2 FYNNEI, per germline. The CDR3 length is 13 residues. Trimming cost V 9 bases and J 0 bases, with 6 bases left between them. CDR3 bases: TGTGCCAGAAGGGGCTCTGGGGCCAACGTCCTGACTTTC. It translates to CARRGSGANVLTF.

The V call is TRBV9, the J call TRBJ2-1; 9 nucleotides line up with TRBD2. J lost 10 bases, V lost 0 bases, and 8 bases had no gene match. CDR1 SGDLS and CDR2 YYNGEE come from the germline V gene. The CDR3 has 15 residues. CDR3 amino acids: CASSVVAGGPGEQFF. CDR3 coding DNA: TGTGCCAGCAGCGTAGTTGCGGGAGGGCCGGGAGAGCAGTTCTTC.

The chain has TRBV27 and TRBJ1-1, with D uncertain. Deletions cut 3 bases from V and 4 bases from J, with 9 bases between. CDR3 length equals 13 residues. Per germline, CDR1 MNHEY and CDR2 SMNVEV (reference sequence). The CDR3 spells CASSFEESTEAFF. In DNA form, the CDR3 reads TGTGCCAGCAGTTTCGAGGAGAGCACTGAAGCTTTCTTT.

The chain carries TRBV20-1 and TRBJ2-7, with D perhaps TRBD1 (5 bases). The germline V gene encodes CDR1 DFQATT and CDR2 SNEGSKA (reference sequence). V lost 3 bases, J lost 2 bases, and 11 bases lay in between. This CDR3 is built from 13 residues. The CDR3 sequence: CSASQQVPYEQYF. The CDR3 DNA is TGCAGTGCTAGCCAACAGGTCCCCTACGAGCAGTACTTC.

This clonotype appeared a few times. The V and J genes are TRBV9 and TRBJ2-1; TRBD2 aligns across 8 bases. Germline loops: CDR1 SGDLS, CDR2 YYNGEE. The CDR3 covers 16 residues. V lost 0 bases to trimming and J lost 4 bases; unmatched junction nucleotides: 6. In DNA form, the CDR3 reads TGTGCCAGCAGCGTAGAGGCGGGAGGAGCTTACAATGAGCAGTTCTTC. Its translation is CASSVEAGGAYNEQFF.

This chain joins TRBV7-9 and TRBJ2-3; TRBD1 aligns across 8 bases. The CDR3 extends over 15 amino acids. Germline values: CDR1 SEHNR, CDR2 FQNEAQ (reference sequence). J gave up 2 bases and V 4 bases, and 5 bases lay outside the gene matches. The DNA of the CDR3 is TGTGCCAGCAGCTCACAGGGGGGCGTCACAGATACGCAGTATTTT. Translating gives CASSSQGGVTDTQYF. Variable domain in full (rest from reference TRBV7-9 and TRBJ2-3): DTGVSQNPRHKITKRGQNVTFRCDPISEHNRLYWYRQTLGQGPEFLTYFQNEAQLEKSRLLSDRFSAERPKGSFSTLEIQRTEQGDSAMYLCASSSQGGVTDTQYFGPGTRLTVL.

This clonotype was recorded a few times. The chain carries TRBV7-6 and TRBJ1-3; no reliable D call. CDR3 length: 15 residues. V was shortened by 4 bases and J by 4 bases, with 14 bases between the two germline ends. Germline values: CDR1 SGHVS, CDR2 FNYEAQ. CDR3 coding DNA: TGTGCCAGCAGCTCCGGAACCTTGCGAGGAAACACCATATATTTT. Its translation is CASSSGTLRGNTIYF.

In this sample, this clonotype turned up a few times. The J gene is TRBJ1-1, the V gene TRBV21-1; the tabulated D call, TRBD1, remains unverified against the DNA. TRBV21-1 is listed as a pseudogene. The CDR3 spans 16 residues. DNA for the CDR3: TGTGCCAGCAGCAAAGACCCGACAGGGAAGGGGACTGAAGCTTTCTTT. Its translation is CASSKDPTGKGTEAFF.

The V call is TRBV28, the J call TRBJ1-5, with TRBD1 matching 7 bases. The V and J ends lost 8 bases and 6 bases, in that order; junction bases with no gene match: 4. The CDR3 totals 12 residues. The V gene's germline CDR1 is MDHEN and CDR2 SYDVKM. The CDR3 protein is CASYTGVQPQHF. CDR3 nucleotides: TGTGCCAGCTATACAGGGGTTCAGCCCCAGCATTTT.

This clonotype appeared a few times. The chain combines TRBV7-6 with TRBJ2-2; D might be TRBD1 (5 bases). Trimming removed 3 bases at V and 6 bases at J, with 11 bases between. Per the germline V gene, CDR1 is SGHVS and CDR2 is FNYEAQ. The CDR3 is 14 amino acids. Here the CDR3 DNA reads TGTGCCAGCAGCTTGCAACAGGCGTCCGGGGAGCTGTTTTTT. It is translated as CASSLQQASGELFF.

The gene calls are TRBV12-3 or TRBV12-4 and TRBJ2-7; maybe TRBD1 (6 bases). V lost 3 bases to trimming and J lost 7 bases, with 7 bases between them. There are 11 residues in the CDR3. The DNA of the CDR3 is TGTGCCAGCAGTTTTGGACAGGAGCAGTACTTC. This gives the protein CASSFGQEQYF.

This clonotype was seen a handful of times. This chain uses TRBV7-3 with TRBJ2-7; D is unclear. The CDR3 covers 13 residues. CDR1 and CDR2 (germline): SGHTA, FQGTGA. V was clipped by 2 bases and J by 4 bases, with 9 bases between them. The CDR3 here is CASSLGPLYEQYF. DNA of the CDR3: TGTGCCAGCAGCTTAGGGCCTTTATACGAGCAGTACTTC.

This chain links TRBV9 with TRBJ2-3, with TRBD2 matching over 9 bases. The CDR3 length is 18 residues. Germline V gene data show CDR1 as SGDLS and CDR2 as YYNGEE. J lost 0 bases, V lost 5 bases, and 13 bases had no gene match. CDR3: CASSARSGGRTSTDTQYF. The CDR3 DNA reads TGTGCCAGCAGTGCACGGAGCGGGGGGCGTACTAGCACAGATACGCAGTATTTT. The full variable domain, completed using reference TRBV9 and TRBJ2-3, is DSGVTQTPKHLITATGQRVTLRCSPRSGDLSVYWYQQSLDQGLQFLIQYYNGEERAKGNILERFSAQQFPDLHSELNLSSLELGDSALYFCASSARSGGRTSTDTQYFGPGTRLTVL.

In this sample, this clonotype turned up a few times. J is TRBJ2-1 and V is TRBV11-2; weak D call: TRBD1 (5 bases). The CDR3 runs 16 residues. The ends were cut back, 2 bases at V and 0 bases at J, with 11 bases in the middle. The germline V gene encodes CDR1 SGHAT and CDR2 FQNNGV. The CDR3, as DNA: TGTGCCAGCAGCTTACAGGGCAGAAGCTCCTACAATGAGCAGTTCTTC. It yields the protein CASSLQGRSSYNEQFF.

The V call is TRBV27, the J call TRBJ2-7; D is unresolved. This CDR3 spans 14 amino acids. V lost 5 bases, J lost 4 bases, and 15 bases lay in between. CDR1 is MNHEY and CDR2 is SMNVEV in the germline V gene (reference sequence). The chain's CDR3 is CASSATFGNYEQYF. The CDR3 DNA is TGTGCCAGCAGTGCGACGTTCGGAAATTACGAGCAGTACTTC.

This clonotype showed up just a few times. The J gene is TRBJ2-7, the V gene TRBV25-1; the D is unclear. In germline, CDR1 is MGHDK, CDR2 SYGVNS. Trimming left V 3 bases short and J 3 bases short, with 3 bases between. The CDR3 has 11 residues. The CDR3 bases are TGTGCCAGCAGTGACCACTACGAGCAGTACTTC. Translation gives CASSDHYEQYF.

This chain connects TRBV5-4 to TRBJ1-1; 9 positions agree with TRBD1. The CDR3 totals 14 residues. The V gene end was trimmed by 4 bases and the J gene end by 11 bases; junction bases not matched to a gene: 12. CDR1 SGHNT and CDR2 YYREEE come from the germline V gene (reference sequence). DNA for the CDR3: TGTGCCAGCAGCCTAGGGGACAGGGAGGGCGAGGCTTTCTTT. Protein: CASSLGDREGEAFF. Based on the CDR3 plus reference TRBV5-4 and TRBJ1-1, the full variable domain is ETGVTQSPTHLIKTRGQQVTLRCSSQSGHNTVSWYQQALGQGPQFIFQYYREEENGRGNFPPRFSGLQFPNYSSELNVNALELDDSALYLCASSLGDREGEAFFGQGTRLTVV.

The V and J genes are TRBV28 and TRBJ2-3; D is perhaps TRBD2 (6 bases). The CDR3 length is 13 residues. V was clipped by 10 bases and J by 4 bases, with 15 bases between them. Germline CDR1 reads MDHEN; CDR2 reads SYDVKM. Written as DNA, the CDR3 is TGTGCCACCACCGGGCTAGCGCCAGATACGCAGTATTTT. Its protein product is CATTGLAPDTQYF.

The chain combines TRBV7-6 with TRBJ2-3; 9 nucleotides align to TRBD1. CDR1 SGHVS and CDR2 FNYEAQ come from the germline V gene. This CDR3 has 15 amino acids. J lost 2 bases, V lost 4 bases, and 4 bases had no gene match. The CDR3 nucleotides read TGTGCCAGCAGCTCAACAGGGGGCGCCACAGATACGCAGTATTTT. As protein: CASSSTGGATDTQYF.

V usage is TRBV4-2 and J usage is TRBJ2-1; D is possibly TRBD2 (6 bases). Looked up from germline, CDR1 is LGHNA and CDR2 is YNFKEQ. The CDR3 spans 11 residues. Trimming took 3 bases from V and 15 from J, leaving 12 bases between them. CDR3 sequence reads: CASSQEGCLFF. Written as DNA, the CDR3 is TGTGCCAGCAGCCAGGAGGGTTGCTTGTTCTTC.